The sequence of this T cell receptor beta chain was determined in a study of tumor-infiltrating lymphocytes in primary liver carcinoma. Across the study: Tumors were stage T1-T3 N0M0, roughly 4.2 to 11 cm across. Findings and caveats of the study: Tumor region pairs overlapped more than did tumor-adjacent and tumor-blood pairs. Blood's top-250-clone fraction was significantly lower than that of tumors (p = 0.039).

In its sample, this clonotype was seen many times. The target antigen is unknown. The CDR3 consists of 13 residues. With 6 bases clipped from V and 13 bases from J, the junction kept 11 bases outside the gene matches. Germline V CDR1 and CDR2: MNHEY, SVGEGT. Total RNA (approximately 500 ng) served as template for TCR beta cDNA synthesis primed by a constant-region primer. ARM-PCR was slightly modified, and three nested multiplex PCR rounds with it gave rise to the TCR beta libraries. Forward primers for TRBV1-TRBV30 and a C-beta reverse primer served the first two PCR rounds, at approximately 10 cycles each. MiXCR, applied by TCRdb to the multiplex PCR reads, yields one record per CDR3 protein. The repertoire holds over 95,000 distinct CDR3 sequences, with around 63% as singletons. The study co-extracted DNA and RNA from 20-30 mg of unsorted bulk tissue.

This rearrangement joins TRBV6-2 or TRBV6-3 to TRBJ2-1; 8 bases are shared with TRBD2. Sample: liver tumor tissue from sampling region 5. Subset reported: tumor region T5, tumor centre. The receptor was derived from an older woman with primary liver carcinoma and hepatitis B virus infection. The CDR3 is CASRLAGFGPQFF. CDR3 DNA sequence: TGTGCCAGCAGGCTAGCGGGTTTCGGACCACAGTTCTTC.